The source of this T cell receptor beta chain is a study of T-cell reconstitution after alpha-beta-depleted transplantation in children. Unique molecular identifiers were used in preparing the TCRbeta library. TCRdb recomputed calls from the PCR reads with MiXCR, one row per CDR3 protein. The table includes a few hundred thousand distinct CDR3 sequences, around 10% detected once. With 2 bases removed from V and 4 bases from J, the gap between germline ends came to 18 bases. The CDR3 is made up of 17 amino acids. The chain employs TRBV12-3 or TRBV12-4 and TRBJ1-3; D gene unclear. The TCR originated in a human donor who donated a stem cell graft to a child with acute lymphoblastic leukemia. Source: PBMCs from the stem cell graft donor, taken from the stem cell graft. CDR3 sequence (DNA): TGTGCCAGCAGTTTATTTGATTGGCCCACTATCGGAAACACCATATATTTT. Translating gives CASSLFDWPTIGNTIYF.